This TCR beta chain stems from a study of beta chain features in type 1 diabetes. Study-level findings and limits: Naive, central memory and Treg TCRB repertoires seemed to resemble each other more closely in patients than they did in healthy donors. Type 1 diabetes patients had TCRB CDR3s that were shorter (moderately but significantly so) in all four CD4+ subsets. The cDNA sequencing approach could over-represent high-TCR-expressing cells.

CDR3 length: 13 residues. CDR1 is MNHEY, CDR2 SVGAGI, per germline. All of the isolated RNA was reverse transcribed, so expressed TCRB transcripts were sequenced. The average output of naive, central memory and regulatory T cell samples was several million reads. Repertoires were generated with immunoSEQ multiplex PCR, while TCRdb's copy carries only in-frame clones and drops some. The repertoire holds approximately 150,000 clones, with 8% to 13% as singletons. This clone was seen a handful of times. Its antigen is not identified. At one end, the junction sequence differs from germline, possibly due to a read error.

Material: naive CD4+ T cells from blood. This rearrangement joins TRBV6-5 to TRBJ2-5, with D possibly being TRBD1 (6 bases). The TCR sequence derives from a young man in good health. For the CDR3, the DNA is TGTGCCAGCAGTTTGACAGGAGAAGAGAGCCAGTACTTC. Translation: CASSLTGEESQYF.